This T cell receptor (beta chain) is from a study of blood T cell repertoires in COVID-19. Study background: The analysed material was cDNA or gDNA that came from T cells, B-cell-depleted T cells, or PBMCs.

The germline V gene encodes CDR1 SGDLS and CDR2 YYNGEE. The CDR3 has 17 residues. Trimming took 4 bases from V and 0 from J; bases not matched to a gene: 12. In the original analysis: Estimates of nucleated cell counts were drawn from the amplification of reference gene primers. Here immunoSEQ multiplex PCR was the method, and the copy in TCRdb shows in-frame clones only, minus some. D and trimming come from the DNA, and the V and J calls and clone size come from that table. The sample shows about 220,000 clones, 80% to 85% of them seen only once. The material sequenced was peripheral blood. This chain joins TRBV9 and TRBJ1-1, with TRBD1 matching over 7 bases. The clonotype originates from a woman aged 55-69 years with acute or convalescent COVID-19. CDR3: CASSFLTGQIMNTEAFF. The DNA of the CDR3 is TGTGCCAGCAGCTTCTTAACGGGACAGATAATGAACACTGAAGCTTTCTTT.